The 27 T cell receptor beta chains below all came from one sample that was sequenced in a study of metastatic and nonmetastatic thyroid tumors. Each patient went into thyroid surgery without having received any treatment. TCRdb re-called the PCR reads through MiXCR. Of about 9,000 clones detected, around 15% appear once; the ten largest clones hold around 5.4%. The sequenced material came from blood. The receptors were sampled from a female donor with papillary thyroid cancer or a benign thyroid nodule (not recorded which). Some clones in this sample may be carry-over from other donors' samples.

This clone was detected ten times or more. This sequence joins TRBV7-9 and TRBJ2-1, with 11 bases lining up with TRBD1. The germline gives CDR1 SEHNR, CDR2 FQNEAQ (reference sequence). J gave up 7 bases and V 8 bases, and 4 bases lay outside the gene matches. This CDR3 is built from 13 residues. CDR3 in amino acids: CASDGQGANEQFF. The CDR3 DNA reads TGTGCCAGCGATGGACAGGGGGCAAATGAGCAGTTCTTC.

This clone showed up many times. CDR3 protein: CASSLAGGGFSTDTQYF. The CDR3, as DNA: TGCGCCAGCAGCTTGGCCGGGGGAGGGTTTAGCACAGATACGCAGTATTTT. This rearrangement joins TRBV5-1 to TRBJ2-3, with 7 bases lining up with TRBD2. The ends lost 0 bases at V and 0 bases at J; junction bases unmatched: 7. CDR3 length: 17 residues. Germline CDR1 is SGHRS and CDR2 is YFSETQ.

This clone was detected many times. This specimen includes other DNA sequences encoding the same CDR3. V and J are TRBV10-3 and TRBJ2-2; D is undetermined. The germline CDR1 and CDR2 sequences are ENHRY and SYGVKD. The CDR3 consists of 14 residues. Trimming left V 0 bases short and J 0 bases short, with 2 bases between. The CDR3 protein is CAISESSNTGELFF. CDR3 DNA: TGTGCCATCAGTGAGTCCTCGAACACCGGGGAGCTGTTTTTT.

The chain joins TRBV13 to TRBJ2-7; possibly TRBD2 for D (6 bases). This CDR3 is 13 amino acids long. The germline V gene has CDR1 PRHDT and CDR2 FYEKMQ (reference sequence). V lost 4 bases and J lost 4, with 11 bases in between. CDR3 region: CASSSSRGYEQYF. The CDR3 nucleotides read TGTGCCAGCAGCTCCTCTCGGGGGTACGAGCAGTACTTC.

The table lists this clone with many counts. The genes are TRBV10-2 and TRBJ2-1; TRBD2 aligns across 9 bases. This CDR3 spans 17 amino acids. The V segment lost 0 bases and the J segment 0 bases; nucleotides outside the gene matches: 3. The germline V gene encodes CDR1 WSHSY and CDR2 SAAADI. The CDR3 bases are TGCGCCAGCAGTGAGTCGGGTAGCGGGAGCTCCTACAATGAGCAGTTCTTC. Its protein is CASSESGSGSSYNEQFF.

The V call is TRBV6-1, the J call TRBJ1-1, with a weak D call TRBD1 (5 bases). The CDR3 is made up of 15 amino acids. Trimming took 3 bases from V and 1 from J, leaving 12 bases between them. Germline V gives CDR1 MNHNS, CDR2 SASEGT. CDR3 residues: CASSDPGVKNTEAFF. The CDR3 region has the DNA TGTGCCAGCAGTGACCCGGGGGTTAAGAACACTGAAGCTTTCTTT.

This clone was recorded at least ten times. The chain links TRBV18 to TRBJ1-2; 8 nucleotides line up with TRBD1. Germline trimming cut 3 bases from V and 4 bases from J; bases unmatched to any gene: 7. The CDR3 consists of 15 residues. Germline assignment: CDR1 KGHSH and CDR2 LQKENI. CDR3 region: CASSPPTGGVYGYTF. The CDR3 bases are TGTGCCAGCTCACCCCCTACAGGGGGAGTCTATGGCTACACCTTC. The full variable domain, with the rest looked up from reference TRBV18 and TRBJ1-2, is NAGVMQNPRHLVRRRGQEARLRCSPMKGHSHVYWYRQLPEEGLKFMVYLQKENIIDESGMPKERFSAEFPKEGPSILRIQQVVRGDSAAYFCASSPPTGGVYGYTFGSGTRLTVV.

This clone has a count of ten or more. Compared with germline, one end of the junction differs, possibly owing to a read error. The V gene is TRBV30, the J gene TRBJ1-2, with D perhaps matching TRBD1 (6 bases). The germline V gene has CDR1 GTSNPN and CDR2 SVGIG (reference sequence). The length of the CDR3 is 15 residues. This CDR3 is CAWSSGGAPSYGCTF. CDR3 coding DNA: TGTGCCTGGAGTAGCGGGGGCGCCCCGAGCTATGGCTGCACCTTC.

The rearrangement uses TRBV11-2 and TRBJ1-2; D unclear. V lost 3 bases, J lost 9 bases, and 8 bases lay in between. The CDR3 has 11 amino acids. Germline loops: CDR1 SGHAT, CDR2 FQNNGV. The CDR3 loop reads CASSFDGCYTF. The CDR3 nucleotides are TGTGCCAGCAGCTTCGACGGTTGCTACACCTTC.

In DNA, the CDR3 is TGTGCCAGCAGTTTGACTCGACGGAGGTTTAATTCACCCCTCCACTTT. Its protein product is CASSLTRRRFNSPLHF. This chain links TRBV6-5 with TRBJ1-6, with D unresolved. Per the germline V gene, CDR1 is MNHEY and CDR2 is SVGAGI. This CDR3 comprises 16 residues. The V end lost 4 bases, the J end lost 6 bases, and 16 bases lay between the germline ends.

This clone qualifies as medium-sized. This chain connects TRBV7-2 to TRBJ1-4; 7 bases agree with TRBD1. Per germline, CDR1 SGHTA and CDR2 FQGNSA. V lost 1 base, J lost 2 bases, and 7 bases stayed unmatched. CDR3 length: 17 amino acids. In DNA form, the CDR3 reads TGTGCCAGCAGCTTAGAGGGACAGACGGGGACTAATGAAAAACTGTTTTTT. Translation: CASSLEGQTGTNEKLFF.

This chain connects TRBV30 to TRBJ2-3; the D is unclear. The CDR3 runs 14 residues. Between the trimmed V and J ends, which lost 3 bases and 4 bases, there was a span of 14 bases. Germline-derived CDR1 and CDR2 are GTSNPN and SVGIG (reference sequence). This CDR3 reads CAWRNKGTADTQYF. The CDR3 region has the DNA TGTGCCTGGAGAAATAAGGGAACGGCAGATACGCAGTATTTT.

This clone is medium-sized. The gene calls are TRBV20-1 and TRBJ1-5; unclear D gene. This CDR3 contains 14 residues. Germline lookup yields CDR1 DFQATT and CDR2 SNEGSKA (reference sequence). The CDR3 spells CSALKRRNNQPQHF. The CDR3 coding sequence is TGCAGCGCCCTCAAGAGACGGAACAATCAGCCCCAGCATTTT.

This clone was seen many times. The chain links TRBV18 to TRBJ1-1; no clear D. Germline V CDR1 and CDR2: KGHSH, LQKENI. V lost 4 bases and J 11 bases, leaving 14 bases between the germline ends. The CDR3 length is 12 residues. The CDR3 loop reads CASSHGGRDAFF. The CDR3 DNA sequence: TGTGCCAGCTCACACGGTGGGCGTGATGCTTTCTTT.

This clone was found many times. The rearrangement links TRBV11-2 to TRBJ2-7; 9 bases agree with TRBD2. Unmatched junction bases numbered 5, after V lost 1 base and J lost 7 bases. CDR3 length: 14 residues. Germline CDR1 SGHAT, CDR2 FQNNGV. The CDR3 DNA follows: TGTGCCAGCAGCTTAGGAGGGCTAGCGGGAGAGCAGTACTTC. Protein: CASSLGGLAGEQYF.

This clone was counted between two and nine times. Mismatch with germline at one junction end may stem from a read error. The V call is TRBV6-2 or TRBV6-3, the J call TRBJ2-1, with TRBD1 identical over 7 bases. CDR1 and CDR2 (germline): MNHEY, SVGEGT. The CDR3 extends over 13 amino acids. The CDR3 loop reads CSSSRGGYNEQFF. The CDR3 DNA reads TGTTCCAGCAGCAGAGGGGGCTATAATGAGCAGTTCTTC.

By sample share, this clone is medium-sized. The rearrangement links TRBV6-1 to TRBJ2-3, with 7 bases that match TRBD2. This CDR3 comprises 16 residues. V dropped 6 bases and J dropped 3; count of bases not matched to a gene: 12. Germline lookup yields CDR1 MNHNS and CDR2 SASEGT. The CDR3, as DNA: TGTGCCAGCAGCCTCACCCCAAAGGGAGGGACAGATACGCAGTATTTT. It translates to CASSLTPKGGTDTQYF.

This clone was detected many times. The chain has TRBV10-2 and TRBJ1-4; the D gene is possibly TRBD1 (6 bases). Trimming stripped 8 bases from V and 8 bases from J, with 15 bases between. The CDR3 is 13 amino acids. From germline, CDR1 is WSHSY and CDR2 SAAADI. CDR3 sequence (DNA): TGCGCCAGCGAGGGGGAAGGTGAAGAAAAACTGTTTTTT. This sequence encodes CASEGEGEEKLFF.

As concerns this clone: Germline is not matched at one junction end, which may reflect a read error. V gene TRBV11-1 combines with J gene TRBJ1-6, with 8 bases matching TRBD1. The V gene's germline CDR1 is SGHAT and CDR2 FQDESV (reference sequence). CDR3 length equals 16 residues. This CDR3 reads CASILEAGGLESPLHF. The CDR3 bases are TGTGCCAGCATCTTAGAGGCAGGGGGCCTGGAATCACCCCTCCACTTT.

This clone appeared many times. The CDR3 here is CASSITGFAGNQPQHF. The CDR3 nucleotides are TGTGCCAGTAGTATTACAGGGTTTGCGGGCAATCAGCCCCAGCATTTT. The chain joins TRBV19 to TRBJ1-5, with TRBD1 as a possible D gene (6 bases). Trimming left V 3 bases short and J 2 bases short, with 14 bases between. The CDR3 extends over 16 amino acids. CDR1 and CDR2 from the germline V gene are LNHDA and SQIVND (reference sequence).

In its sample, this clone ranks as medium-sized (0.01 to 0.1%). The sample carries other DNA sequences with the same CDR3. The CDR3 nucleotides read TGTGCCAGCAGCTTAGGGTCTTCTGGGGCCAACGTCCTGACTTTC. It codes for CASSLGSSGANVLTF. V usage is TRBV13 and J usage is TRBJ2-6; D remains unclear. The CDR3 has 15 amino acids. Trimming pared 0 bases from V and 1 base from J, leaving 4 bases between. Germline assignment: CDR1 PRHDT and CDR2 FYEKMQ (reference sequence).

This clone qualifies as medium-sized. The chain joins TRBV10-2 to TRBJ2-2; D assignment may be TRBD1 or TRBD2 (5 bases each). CDR1 is WSHSY and CDR2 is SAAADI in the germline V gene. This CDR3 comprises 15 residues. Trimming shortened V by 8 bases and J by 2 bases, and 15 bases separated the two germline ends. The CDR3 region has the DNA TGCGCCAGCGGGGGACGGGGCACTAACACCGGGGAGCTGTTTTTT. Its translation is CASGGRGTNTGELFF.

The sample holds many counts of this clone. An end of the junction does not agree with germline; a read error may underlie this. In the same sample, other DNA sequences code for this CDR3. The chain combines TRBV2 with TRBJ1-1; D gene uncertain. In germline, CDR1 is SNHLY, CDR2 FYNNEI. The CDR3 runs to 15 residues. The CDR3 region is CASSEYREQNTEAFF. DNA of the CDR3: TGTGCCAGCAGTGAGTATAGGGAACAGAACACTGAGGCTTTCTTT.

There are many counts of this clone. The CDR3 nucleotides read TGCAGTGCTTTATCCAGGGAGGGTAACTATGGCTACACCTTC. This encodes CSALSREGNYGYTF. This sequence joins TRBV20-1 and TRBJ1-2, with D perhaps matching TRBD1 (5 bases). CDR1 DFQATT and CDR2 SNEGSKA come from the germline V gene (reference sequence). The length of the CDR3 is 14 residues. Trimming cost V 5 bases and J 1 base, with 14 bases left between them.

At least ten counts were recorded for this clone. The chain recombines TRBV18 with TRBJ2-3; D remains unclear. The germline V gene has CDR1 KGHSH and CDR2 LQKENI. The length of the CDR3 is 12 residues. Trimming pared 6 bases from V and 6 bases from J, leaving 10 bases between. The CDR3 nucleotides are TGTGCCAGCTCCCTGTACGCTGATACGCAGTATTTT. Its translation is CASSLYADTQYF.

This clone was observed a handful of times. This chain connects TRBV7-3 to TRBJ2-5, with 8 bases matching TRBD1. After removal of 7 bases from V and 4 bases from J, the junction contained 5 bases not matched to a gene. The CDR3 covers 13 residues. The V gene's germline CDR1 is SGHTA and CDR2 FQGTGA. CDR3 sequence (DNA): TGTGCCAGCAACACCGACAGGGGAGAGACCCAGTACTTC. Translated, it gives CASNTDRGETQYF.

Within the sample, this clone is medium-sized. This rearrangement joins TRBV9 to TRBJ1-3, with D perhaps TRBD1 (6 bases). The V end was cut by 3 bases, the J end by 4 bases, with 11 bases between. CDR3 size: 14 residues. Germline-derived CDR1 and CDR2 are SGDLS and YYNGEE. The CDR3 sequence: CASSAGDPGNTIYF. DNA for the CDR3: TGTGCCAGCAGCGCAGGGGATCCCGGAAACACCATATATTTT.